This paragraph covers one T cell receptor (beta chain) sequence. This sample stems from a study of blood T cell repertoires in COVID-19. The wider study: Researchers got acute and convalescent COVID-19 samples from the United States, Italy and Spain. PBMCs, B-cell-depleted T cells, or T cells provided the cDNA or gDNA that made up the material.

The V and J ends lost 4 bases and 3 bases respectively, with 13 bases between them. Germline CDR1 SGHRS, CDR2 YFSETQ. This CDR3 has 14 amino acids. Per the authors' pipeline: Amplification of reference gene primers provided the estimated nucleated cell counts. Sequenced by immunoSEQ multiplex PCR; TCRdb stores in-frame clones only, minus some. Clonal size and the V and J genes are those of that table, whereas D and trimming came from the DNA. The data contain 50,000 to 75,000 clones, around 85% of them singletons. V is TRBV5-1 and J is TRBJ1-2; tentative D call: TRBD1 (5 bases). The receptor's source is a man aged 55 to 70 with acute or convalescent COVID-19. Material for sequencing was peripheral blood. This CDR3 is CASSPGWGDYGYTF. The CDR3 DNA reads as TGCGCCAGCAGCCCTGGATGGGGGGACTATGGCTACACCTTC.